This entry concerns a single T cell receptor (beta chain). The germline CDR1 and CDR2 sequences are MNHNS and SASEGT. The CDR3 runs to 15 residues. After removal of 5 bases from V and 7 bases from J, the junction contained 10 bases not matched to a gene. This sample was taken from a study of STAT5B mutations in CD4+ large granular lymphocyte leukemia. Repertoires were generated with immunoSEQ multiplex PCR, while TCRdb's copy carries only in-frame clones and drops some. The sample consists of tens of thousands of clones, around three quarters of them appearing once. The V and J genes are TRBV6-1 and TRBJ1-5; 8 bases are shared with TRBD1. The origin of this receptor is a human donor in good health. Specimen: CD4+ T cells from blood buffy coats. DNA for the CDR3: TGTGCCAGCAGTATTGGACAGGGAGGCTTCCAGCCCCAGCATTTT. Translation: CASSIGQGGFQPQHF.